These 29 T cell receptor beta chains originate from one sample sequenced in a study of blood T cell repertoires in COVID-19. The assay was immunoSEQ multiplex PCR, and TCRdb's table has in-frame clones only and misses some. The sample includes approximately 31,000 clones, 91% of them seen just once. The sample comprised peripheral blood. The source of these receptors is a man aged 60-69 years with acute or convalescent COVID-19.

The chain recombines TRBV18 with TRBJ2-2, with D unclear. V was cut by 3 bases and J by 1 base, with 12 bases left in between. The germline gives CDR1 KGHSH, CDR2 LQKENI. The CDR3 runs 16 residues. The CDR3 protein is CASSPRSVLNTGELFF. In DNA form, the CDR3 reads TGTGCCAGCTCACCCAGATCTGTCCTGAACACCGGGGAGCTGTTTTTT.

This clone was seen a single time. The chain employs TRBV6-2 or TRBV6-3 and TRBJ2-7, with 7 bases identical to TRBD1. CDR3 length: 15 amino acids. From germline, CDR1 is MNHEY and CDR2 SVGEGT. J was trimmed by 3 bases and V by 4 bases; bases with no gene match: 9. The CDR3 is CASSLSQGVLYEQYF. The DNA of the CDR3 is TGTGCCAGCAGTTTGTCCCAGGGGGTTCTCTACGAGCAGTACTTC.

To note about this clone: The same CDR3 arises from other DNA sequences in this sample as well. This chain's CDR3 is CASSAHRGGYGYTF. CDR3 nucleotides: TGTGCCAGCAGCGCCCACAGGGGTGGCTATGGCTACACCTTC. This sequence joins TRBV9 and TRBJ1-2, with 7 bases lining up with TRBD1. There are 14 residues in the CDR3. J was trimmed by 4 bases and V by 3 bases; bases with no gene match: 6. Germline-derived CDR1 and CDR2 are SGDLS and YYNGEE. The variable domain in full, completed from reference TRBV9 and TRBJ1-2, reads DSGVTQTPKHLITATGQRVTLRCSPRSGDLSVYWYQQSLDQGLQFLIQYYNGEERAKGNILERFSAQQFPDLHSELNLSSLELGDSALYFCASSAHRGGYGYTFGSGTRLTVV.

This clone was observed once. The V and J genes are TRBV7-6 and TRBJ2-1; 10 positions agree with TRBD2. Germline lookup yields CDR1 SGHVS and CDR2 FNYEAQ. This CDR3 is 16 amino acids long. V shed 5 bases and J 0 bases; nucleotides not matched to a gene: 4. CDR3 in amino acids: CASSLWTSGSYNEQFF. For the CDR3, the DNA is TGTGCCAGCAGCCTCTGGACTAGCGGCTCCTACAATGAGCAGTTCTTC.

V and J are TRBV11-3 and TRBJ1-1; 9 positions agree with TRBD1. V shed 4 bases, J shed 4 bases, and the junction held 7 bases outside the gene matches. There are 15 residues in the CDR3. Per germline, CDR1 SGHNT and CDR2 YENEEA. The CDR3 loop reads CASSWGGQGSTEAFF. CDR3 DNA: TGTGCCAGCAGCTGGGGGGGACAGGGTAGCACTGAAGCTTTCTTT.

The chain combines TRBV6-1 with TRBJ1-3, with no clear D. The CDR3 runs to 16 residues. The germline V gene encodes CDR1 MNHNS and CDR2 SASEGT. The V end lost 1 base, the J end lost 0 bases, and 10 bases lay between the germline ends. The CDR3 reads CASSEGILVSGNTIYF. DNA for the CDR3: TGTGCCAGCAGTGAAGGGATACTAGTCTCTGGAAACACCATATATTTT.

The CDR3 sequence: CASSRQGTNEKLFF. The CDR3 region has the DNA TGTGCCAGTAGTCGACAGGGAACTAATGAAAAACTGTTTTTT. This chain links TRBV19 with TRBJ1-4; 7 bases agree with TRBD1. The CDR3 sequence is 14 residues long. The J segment lost 1 base and the V segment lost 5 bases, leaving 1 base of the junction unmatched. The germline V gene has CDR1 LNHDA and CDR2 SQIVND (reference sequence).

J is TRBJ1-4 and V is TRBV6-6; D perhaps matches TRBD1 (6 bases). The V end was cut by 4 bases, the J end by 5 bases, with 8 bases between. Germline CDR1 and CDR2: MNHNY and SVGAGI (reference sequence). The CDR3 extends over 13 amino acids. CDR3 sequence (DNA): TGTGCCAGCAGTTTACAGGGAAATGAAAAACTGTTTTTT. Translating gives CASSLQGNEKLFF.

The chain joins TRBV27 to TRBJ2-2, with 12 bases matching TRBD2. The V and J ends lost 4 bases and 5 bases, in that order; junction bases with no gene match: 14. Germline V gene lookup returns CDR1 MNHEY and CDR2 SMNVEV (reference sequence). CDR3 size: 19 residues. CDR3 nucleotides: TGTGCCAGCAGTTATGCGCCGACTAGCGGGAGCCCTTGGACCGGGGAGCTGTTTTTT. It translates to CASSYAPTSGSPWTGELFF.

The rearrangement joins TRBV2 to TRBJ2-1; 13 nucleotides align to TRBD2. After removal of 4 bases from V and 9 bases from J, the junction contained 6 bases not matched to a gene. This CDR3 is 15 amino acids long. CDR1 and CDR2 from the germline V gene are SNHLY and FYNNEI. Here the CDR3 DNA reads TGTGCCAGCAGTGGAGGACTAGCGGGAGTGGGTGAGCAGTTCTTC. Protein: CASSGGLAGVGEQFF.

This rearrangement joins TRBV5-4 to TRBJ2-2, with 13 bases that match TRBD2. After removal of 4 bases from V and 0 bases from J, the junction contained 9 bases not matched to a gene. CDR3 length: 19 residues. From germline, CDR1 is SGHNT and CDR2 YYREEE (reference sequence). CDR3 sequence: CASSRRTSGRGANTGELFF. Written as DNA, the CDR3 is TGTGCCAGCAGCCGGAGGACTAGCGGGAGAGGCGCGAACACCGGGGAGCTGTTTTTT.

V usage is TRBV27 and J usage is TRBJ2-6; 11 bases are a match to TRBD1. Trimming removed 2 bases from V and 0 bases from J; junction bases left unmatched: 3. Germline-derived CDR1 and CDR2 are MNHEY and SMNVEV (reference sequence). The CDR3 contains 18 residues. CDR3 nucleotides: TGTGCCAGCAGTTTAGGGACAGGGGGGGGCTCTGGGGCCAACGTCCTGACTTTC. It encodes CASSLGTGGGSGANVLTF.

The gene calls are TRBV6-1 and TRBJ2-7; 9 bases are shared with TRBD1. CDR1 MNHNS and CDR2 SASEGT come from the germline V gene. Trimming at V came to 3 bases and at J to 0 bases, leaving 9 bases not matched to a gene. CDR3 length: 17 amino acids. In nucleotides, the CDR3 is TGTGCCAGCAGTGATGTTCTCCGGGACAGGGTCTCCTACGAGCAGTACTTC. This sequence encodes CASSDVLRDRVSYEQYF.

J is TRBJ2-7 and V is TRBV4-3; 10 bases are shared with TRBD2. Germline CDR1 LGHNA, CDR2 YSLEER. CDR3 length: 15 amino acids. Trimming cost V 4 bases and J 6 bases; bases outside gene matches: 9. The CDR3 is CASSPTVAGGGEQYF. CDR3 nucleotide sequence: TGCGCCAGCAGCCCCACCGTAGCGGGAGGAGGCGAGCAGTACTTC.

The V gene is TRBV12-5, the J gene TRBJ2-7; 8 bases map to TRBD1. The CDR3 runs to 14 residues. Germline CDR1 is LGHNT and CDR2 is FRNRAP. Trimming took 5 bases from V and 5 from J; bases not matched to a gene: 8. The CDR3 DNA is TGTGCTAGTGGTAGGGGACAGGCTGTGAACGAGCAGTACTTC. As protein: CASGRGQAVNEQYF.

CDR3 in amino acids: CASTQRLATDTQYF. In DNA, the CDR3 is TGCGCCAGCACCCAGCGGCTGGCGACAGATACGCAGTATTTT. The chain employs TRBV5-1 and TRBJ2-3, with D perhaps TRBD2 (5 bases). Trimming shortened V by 6 bases and J by 3 bases, and 14 bases separated the two germline ends. The CDR3 is 14 amino acids. Per the germline V gene, CDR1 is SGHRS and CDR2 is YFSETQ.

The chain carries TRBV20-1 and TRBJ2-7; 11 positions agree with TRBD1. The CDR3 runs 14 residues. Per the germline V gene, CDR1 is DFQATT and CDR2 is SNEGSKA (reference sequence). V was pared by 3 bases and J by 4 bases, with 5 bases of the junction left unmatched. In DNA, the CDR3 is TGCAGTGCTAGTAGGGACAGGGGGACTTACGAGCAGTACGTC. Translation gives CSASRDRGTYEQYV.

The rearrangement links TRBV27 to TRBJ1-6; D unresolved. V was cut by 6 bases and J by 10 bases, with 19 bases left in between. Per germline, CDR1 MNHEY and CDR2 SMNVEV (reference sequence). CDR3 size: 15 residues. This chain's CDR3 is CASSLLLSRSSPLHF. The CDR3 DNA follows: TGTGCCAGCAGCCTTTTACTCTCACGGTCCTCACCCCTCCACTTT.

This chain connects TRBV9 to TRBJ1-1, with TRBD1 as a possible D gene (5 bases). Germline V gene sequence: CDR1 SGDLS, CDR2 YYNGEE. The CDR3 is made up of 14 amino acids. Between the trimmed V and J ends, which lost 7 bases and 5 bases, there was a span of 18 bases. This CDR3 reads CASHSGGSVTEAFF. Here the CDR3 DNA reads TGTGCCAGCCACTCTGGGGGGTCGGTTACTGAAGCTTTCTTT.

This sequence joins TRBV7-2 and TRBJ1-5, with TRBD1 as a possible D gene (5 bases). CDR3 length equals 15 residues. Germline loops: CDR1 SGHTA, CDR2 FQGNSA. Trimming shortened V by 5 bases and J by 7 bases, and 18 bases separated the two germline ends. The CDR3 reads CASSTNGGSGQPQHF. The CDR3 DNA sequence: TGTGCCAGCAGCACCAATGGGGGGTCGGGCCAGCCCCAGCATTTT. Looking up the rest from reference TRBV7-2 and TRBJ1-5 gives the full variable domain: GAGVSQSPSNKVTEKGKDVELRCDPISGHTALYWYRQSLGQGLEFLIYFQGNSAPDKSGLPSDRFSAERTGGSVSTLTIQRTQQEDSAVYLCASSTNGGSGQPQHFGDGTRLSIL.

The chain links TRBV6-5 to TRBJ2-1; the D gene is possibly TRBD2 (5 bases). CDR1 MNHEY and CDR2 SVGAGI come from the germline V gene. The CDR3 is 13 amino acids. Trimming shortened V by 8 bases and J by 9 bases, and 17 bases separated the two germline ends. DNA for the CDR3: TGTGCCAGCCAGGACTCCCGTTGGGGTGAGCAGTTCTTC. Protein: CASQDSRWGEQFF.

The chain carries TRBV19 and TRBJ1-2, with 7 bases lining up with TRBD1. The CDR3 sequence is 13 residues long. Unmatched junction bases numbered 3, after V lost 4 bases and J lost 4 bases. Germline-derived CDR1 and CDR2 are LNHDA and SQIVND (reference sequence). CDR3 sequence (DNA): TGTGCCAGTAGTACCCGGGACAGCTATGGCTACACCTTC. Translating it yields CASSTRDSYGYTF.

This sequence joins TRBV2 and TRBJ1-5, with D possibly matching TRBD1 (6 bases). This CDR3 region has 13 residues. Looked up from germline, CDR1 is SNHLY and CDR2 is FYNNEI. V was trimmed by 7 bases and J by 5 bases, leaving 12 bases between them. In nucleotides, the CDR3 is TGTGCCAGCAACAGGGTTTGGGATCAGCCCCAGCATTTT. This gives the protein CASNRVWDQPQHF.

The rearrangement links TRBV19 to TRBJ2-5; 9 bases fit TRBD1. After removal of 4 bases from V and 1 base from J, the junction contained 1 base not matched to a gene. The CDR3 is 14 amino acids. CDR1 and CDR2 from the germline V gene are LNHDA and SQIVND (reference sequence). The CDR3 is CASSRDRAQETQYF. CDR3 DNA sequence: TGTGCCAGTAGTAGGGACAGGGCCCAAGAGACCCAGTACTTC.

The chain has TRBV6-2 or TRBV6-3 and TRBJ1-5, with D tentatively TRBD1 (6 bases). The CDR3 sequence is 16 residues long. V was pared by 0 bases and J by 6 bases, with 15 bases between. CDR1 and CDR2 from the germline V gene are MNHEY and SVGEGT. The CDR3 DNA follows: TGTGCCAGCAGTTACTCCCGACAGGCCCCAGGTCAGCCCCAGCATTTT. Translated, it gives CASSYSRQAPGQPQHF.

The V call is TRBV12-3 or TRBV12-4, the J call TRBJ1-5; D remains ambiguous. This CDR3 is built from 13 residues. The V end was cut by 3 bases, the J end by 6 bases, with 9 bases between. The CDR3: CASSFGGFQPQHF. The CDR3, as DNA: TGTGCCAGCAGTTTTGGAGGGTTTCAGCCCCAGCATTTT.

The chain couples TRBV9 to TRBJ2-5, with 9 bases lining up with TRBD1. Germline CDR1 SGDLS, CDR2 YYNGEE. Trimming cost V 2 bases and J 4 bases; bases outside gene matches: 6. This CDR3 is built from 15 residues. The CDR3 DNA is TGTGCCAGCAGCGTCCAGGGACAGGGAAGAGAGACCCAGTACTTC. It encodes CASSVQGQGRETQYF.

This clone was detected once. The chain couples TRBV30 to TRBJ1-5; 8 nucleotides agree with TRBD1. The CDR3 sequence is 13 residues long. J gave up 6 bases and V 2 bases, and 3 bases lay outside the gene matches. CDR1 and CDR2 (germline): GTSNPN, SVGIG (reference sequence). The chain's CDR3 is CAWSPGGGQPQHF. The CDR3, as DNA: TGTGCCTGGAGTCCAGGGGGCGGTCAGCCCCAGCATTTT.

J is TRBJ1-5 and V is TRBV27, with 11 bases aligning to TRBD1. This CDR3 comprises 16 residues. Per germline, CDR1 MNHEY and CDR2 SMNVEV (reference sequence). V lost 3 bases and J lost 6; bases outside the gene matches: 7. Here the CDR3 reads CASSFGTGGVSQPQHF. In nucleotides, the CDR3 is TGTGCCAGCAGTTTCGGGACAGGGGGAGTGAGTCAGCCCCAGCATTTT.